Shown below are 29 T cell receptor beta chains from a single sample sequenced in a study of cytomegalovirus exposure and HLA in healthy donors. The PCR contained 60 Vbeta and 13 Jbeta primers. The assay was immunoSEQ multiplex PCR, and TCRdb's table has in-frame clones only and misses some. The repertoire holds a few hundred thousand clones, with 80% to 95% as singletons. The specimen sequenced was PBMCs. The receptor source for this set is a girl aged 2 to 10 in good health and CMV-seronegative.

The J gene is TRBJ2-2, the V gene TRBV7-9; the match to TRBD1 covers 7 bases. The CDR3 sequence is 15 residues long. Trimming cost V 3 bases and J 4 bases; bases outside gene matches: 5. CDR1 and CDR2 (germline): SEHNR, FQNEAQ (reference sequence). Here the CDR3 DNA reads TGTGCCAGCAGCTTCGAGGGACAGATCACCGGGGAGCTGTTTTTT. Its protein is CASSFEGQITGELFF.

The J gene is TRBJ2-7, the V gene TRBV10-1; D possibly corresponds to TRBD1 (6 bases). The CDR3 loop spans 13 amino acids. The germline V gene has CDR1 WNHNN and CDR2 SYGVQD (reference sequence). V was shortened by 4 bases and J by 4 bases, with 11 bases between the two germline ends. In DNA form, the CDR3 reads TGCGCCAGCAGTGGGGCAGGGGCTTACGAGCAGTACTTC. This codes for CASSGAGAYEQYF.

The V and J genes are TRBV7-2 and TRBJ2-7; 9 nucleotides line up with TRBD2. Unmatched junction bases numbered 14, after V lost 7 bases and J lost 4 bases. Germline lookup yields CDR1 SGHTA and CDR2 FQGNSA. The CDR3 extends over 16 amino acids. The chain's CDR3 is CASNPDRVAGVYEQYF. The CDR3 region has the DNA TGTGCCAGCAACCCCGATCGCGTAGCGGGAGTGTACGAGCAGTACTTC. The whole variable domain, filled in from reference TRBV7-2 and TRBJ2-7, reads GAGVSQSPSNKVTEKGKDVELRCDPISGHTALYWYRQSLGQGLEFLIYFQGNSAPDKSGLPSDRFSAERTGGSVSTLTIQRTQQEDSAVYLCASNPDRVAGVYEQYFGPGTRLTVT.

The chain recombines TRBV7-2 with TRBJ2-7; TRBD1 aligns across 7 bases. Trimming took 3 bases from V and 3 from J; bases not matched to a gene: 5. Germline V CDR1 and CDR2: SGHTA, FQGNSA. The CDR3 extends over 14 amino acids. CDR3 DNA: TGTGCCAGCAGCTTGGCAGGGGGTGACTACGAGCAGTACTTC. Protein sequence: CASSLAGGDYEQYF. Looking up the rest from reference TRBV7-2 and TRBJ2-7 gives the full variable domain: GAGVSQSPSNKVTEKGKDVELRCDPISGHTALYWYRQSLGQGLEFLIYFQGNSAPDKSGLPSDRFSAERTGGSVSTLTIQRTQQEDSAVYLCASSLAGGDYEQYFGPGTRLTVT.

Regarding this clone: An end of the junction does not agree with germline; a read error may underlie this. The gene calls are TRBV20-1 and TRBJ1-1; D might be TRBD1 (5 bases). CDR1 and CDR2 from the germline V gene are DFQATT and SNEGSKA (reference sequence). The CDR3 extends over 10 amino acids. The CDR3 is CSARGGGDLF. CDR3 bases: TGCAGTGCTAGGGGGGGAGGGGATCTCTTT.

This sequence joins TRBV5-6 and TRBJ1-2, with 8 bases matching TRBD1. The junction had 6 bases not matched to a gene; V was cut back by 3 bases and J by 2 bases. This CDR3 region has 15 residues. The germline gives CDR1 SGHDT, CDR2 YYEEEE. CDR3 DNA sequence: TGTGCCAGCAGCTGGGGGGACAGGTCCAACTATGGCTACACCTTC. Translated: CASSWGDRSNYGYTF.

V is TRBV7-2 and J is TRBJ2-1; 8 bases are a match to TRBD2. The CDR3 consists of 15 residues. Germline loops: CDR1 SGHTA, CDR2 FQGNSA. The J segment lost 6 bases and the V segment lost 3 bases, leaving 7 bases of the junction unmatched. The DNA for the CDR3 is TGTGCCAGCAGCTTGAGACGGGGGGGCCTCAATGAGCAGTTCTTC. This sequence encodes CASSLRRGGLNEQFF.

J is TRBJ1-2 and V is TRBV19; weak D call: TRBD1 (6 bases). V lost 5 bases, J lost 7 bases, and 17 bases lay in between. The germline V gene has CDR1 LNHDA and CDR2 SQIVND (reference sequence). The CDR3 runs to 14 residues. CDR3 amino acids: CASSPDSTPAGYTF. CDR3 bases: TGTGCCAGTAGTCCGGACAGCACTCCAGCTGGCTACACCTTC.

CDR3 nucleotide sequence: TGTGCCAGCAGCTTAGCCAGCGGGAGGGTTAATGAGCAGTTCTTC. It codes for CASSLASGRVNEQFF. The chain combines TRBV7-6 with TRBJ2-1, with 10 nucleotides matching TRBD2. Germline V gene sequence: CDR1 SGHVS, CDR2 FNYEAQ. The CDR3 length is 15 residues. The junction had 3 bases not matched to a gene; V was cut back by 0 bases and J by 7 bases.

CDR3 DNA sequence: TGTGCCAGCAGCATAGGGGAGTCGGTGGGTTGGAAGACCCAGTACTTC. It is translated as CASSIGESVGWKTQYF. V gene TRBV11-1 combines with J gene TRBJ2-5; D may correspond to TRBD1 or TRBD2 (5 bases each). Germline loops: CDR1 SGHAT, CDR2 FQDESV (reference sequence). Deletions cut 5 bases from V and 6 bases from J, with 22 bases between. This CDR3 spans 16 amino acids.

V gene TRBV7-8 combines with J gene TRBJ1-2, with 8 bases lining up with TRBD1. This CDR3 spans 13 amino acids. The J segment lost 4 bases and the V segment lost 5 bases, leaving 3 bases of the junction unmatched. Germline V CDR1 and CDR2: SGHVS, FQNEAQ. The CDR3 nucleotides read TGTGCCAGCAGCCCGACAGGGGTCTATGGCTACACCTTC. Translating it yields CASSPTGVYGYTF.

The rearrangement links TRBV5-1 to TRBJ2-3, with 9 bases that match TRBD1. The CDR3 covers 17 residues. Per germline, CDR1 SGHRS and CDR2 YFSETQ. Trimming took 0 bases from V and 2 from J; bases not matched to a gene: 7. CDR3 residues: CASSLEVGTGTTDTQYF. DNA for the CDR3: TGCGCCAGCAGCTTGGAGGTTGGGACAGGGACCACAGATACGCAGTATTTT.

CDR3 region: CASSYGPYDEQFF. The CDR3 bases are TGTGCCAGCAGTTACGGGCCTTACGATGAGCAGTTCTTC. The V call is TRBV6-5, the J call TRBJ2-1; D is uncertain. V gave up 2 bases and J gave up 8 bases, with 10 bases separating them. There are 13 residues in the CDR3. Germline CDR1 and CDR2: MNHEY and SVGAGI.

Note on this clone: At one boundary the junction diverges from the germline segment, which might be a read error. The CDR3 reads CASRSMEYTGELFF. CDR3 DNA sequence: TGCGCCAGCAGGAGCATGGAATACACCGGGGAACTGTTTTTT. This rearrangement joins TRBV10-1 to TRBJ2-2; a possible D gene is TRBD2 (5 bases). Germline CDR1 is WNHNN and CDR2 is SYGVQD (reference sequence). CDR3 size: 14 residues.

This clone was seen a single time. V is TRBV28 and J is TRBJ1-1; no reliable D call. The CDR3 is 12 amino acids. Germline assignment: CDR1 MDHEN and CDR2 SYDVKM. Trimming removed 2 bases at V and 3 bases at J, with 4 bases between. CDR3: CASSLRYTEAFF. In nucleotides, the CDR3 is TGTGCCAGCAGTTTACGTTACACTGAAGCTTTCTTT.

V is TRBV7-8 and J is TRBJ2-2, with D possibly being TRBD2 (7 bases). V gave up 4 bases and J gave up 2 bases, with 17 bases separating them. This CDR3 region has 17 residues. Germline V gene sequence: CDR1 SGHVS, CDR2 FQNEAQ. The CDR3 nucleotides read TGTGCCAGCAGCTCTAGTTGGGGAGGGGGTAACACCGGGGAGCTGTTTTTT. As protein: CASSSSWGGGNTGELFF.

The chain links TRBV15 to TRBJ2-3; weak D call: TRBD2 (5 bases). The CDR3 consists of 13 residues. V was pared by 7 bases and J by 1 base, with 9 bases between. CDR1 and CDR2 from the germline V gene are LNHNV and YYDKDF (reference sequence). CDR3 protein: CATNRRGTDTQYF. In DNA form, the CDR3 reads TGTGCCACCAACCGGCGGGGCACAGATACGCAGTATTTT.

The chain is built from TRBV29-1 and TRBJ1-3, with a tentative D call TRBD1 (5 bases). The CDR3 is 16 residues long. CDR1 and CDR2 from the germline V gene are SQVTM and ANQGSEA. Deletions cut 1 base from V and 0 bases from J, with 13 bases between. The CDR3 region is CSVEVGQRSSGNTIYF. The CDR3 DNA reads TGCAGCGTTGAAGTGGGGCAGAGAAGCTCTGGAAACACCATATATTTT.

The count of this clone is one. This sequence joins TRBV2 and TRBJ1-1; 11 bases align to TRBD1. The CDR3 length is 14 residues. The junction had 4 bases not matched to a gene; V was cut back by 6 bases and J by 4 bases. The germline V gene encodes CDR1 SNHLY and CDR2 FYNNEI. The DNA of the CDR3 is TGTGCCAGCAGGGGACAGGGGGTGGGCACTGAAGCTTTCTTT. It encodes CASRGQGVGTEAFF. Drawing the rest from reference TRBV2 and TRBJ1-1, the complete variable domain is EPEVTQTPSHQVTQMGQEVILRCVPISNHLYFYWYRQILGQKVEFLVSFYNNEISEKSEIFDDQFSVERPDGSNFTLKIRSTKLEDSAMYFCASRGQGVGTEAFFGQGTRLTVV.

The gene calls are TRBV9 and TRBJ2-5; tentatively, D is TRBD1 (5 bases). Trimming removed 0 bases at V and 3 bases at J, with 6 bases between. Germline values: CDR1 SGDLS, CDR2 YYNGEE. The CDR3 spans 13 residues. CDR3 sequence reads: CASSVVGEETQYF. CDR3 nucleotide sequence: TGTGCCAGCAGCGTAGTAGGGGAAGAGACCCAGTACTTC.

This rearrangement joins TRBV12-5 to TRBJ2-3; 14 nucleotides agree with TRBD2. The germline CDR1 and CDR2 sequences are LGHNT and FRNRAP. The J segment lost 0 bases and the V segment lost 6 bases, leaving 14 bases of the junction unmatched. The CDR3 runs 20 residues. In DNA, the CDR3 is TGTGCTAGTGGCCCCGAGCCGACTAGCGGGAGGGCTTCTAGCACAGATACGCAGTATTTT. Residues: CASGPEPTSGRASSTDTQYF.

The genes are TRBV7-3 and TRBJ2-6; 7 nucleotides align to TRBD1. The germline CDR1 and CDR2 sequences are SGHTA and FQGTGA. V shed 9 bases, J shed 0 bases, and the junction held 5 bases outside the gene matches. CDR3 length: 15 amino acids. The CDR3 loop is CASPGTVSGANVLTF. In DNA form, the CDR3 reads TGTGCCAGTCCCGGGACAGTCTCTGGGGCCAACGTCCTGACTTTC.

The CDR3 here is CASTLGTRPYNEQFF. The CDR3 bases are TGTGCCAGTACCCTAGGGACTAGGCCATACAATGAGCAGTTCTTC. The chain recombines TRBV19 with TRBJ2-1; 8 bases agree with TRBD2. With 7 bases clipped from V and 4 bases from J, the junction kept 9 bases outside the gene matches. Germline assignment: CDR1 LNHDA and CDR2 SQIVND (reference sequence). The CDR3 loop spans 15 amino acids.

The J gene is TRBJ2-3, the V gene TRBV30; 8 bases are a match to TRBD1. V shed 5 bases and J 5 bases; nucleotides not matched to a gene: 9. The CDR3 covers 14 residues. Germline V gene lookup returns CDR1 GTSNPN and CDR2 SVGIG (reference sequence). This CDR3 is CAWGPGQGVDTQYF. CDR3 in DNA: TGTGCCTGGGGCCCAGGACAGGGTGTAGATACGCAGTATTTT.

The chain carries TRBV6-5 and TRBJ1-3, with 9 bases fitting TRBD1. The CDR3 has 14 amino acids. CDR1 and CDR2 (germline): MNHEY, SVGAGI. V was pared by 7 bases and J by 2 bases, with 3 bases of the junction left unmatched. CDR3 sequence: CASTRTGAGNTIYF. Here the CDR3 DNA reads TGTGCCAGCACCCGGACAGGGGCTGGAAACACCATATATTTT.

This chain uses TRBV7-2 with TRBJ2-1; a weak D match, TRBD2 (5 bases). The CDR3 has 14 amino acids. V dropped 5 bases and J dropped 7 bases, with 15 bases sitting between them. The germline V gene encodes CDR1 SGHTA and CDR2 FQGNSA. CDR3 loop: CASSPRAQKNEQFF. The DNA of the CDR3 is TGTGCCAGCAGCCCGCGGGCCCAGAAGAATGAGCAGTTCTTC.

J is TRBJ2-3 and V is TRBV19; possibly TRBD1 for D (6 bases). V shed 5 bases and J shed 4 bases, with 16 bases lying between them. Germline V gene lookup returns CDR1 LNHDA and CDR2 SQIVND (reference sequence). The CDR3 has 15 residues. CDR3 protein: CASSPPGVSADTQYF. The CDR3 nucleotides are TGTGCCAGTAGTCCCCCAGGGGTTTCCGCAGATACGCAGTATTTT.

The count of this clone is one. CDR3 sequence (DNA): TGTGCCAGCAGTGACAGACTAGCGGGGTTCTCCTACGAGCAGTACTTC. Translated: CASSDRLAGFSYEQYF. This chain joins TRBV6-1 and TRBJ2-7, with 11 bases fitting TRBD2. V trimming: 3 bases; J trimming: 0 bases; junction bases outside the gene matches: 4. CDR3 size: 16 residues. Germline V lookup: CDR1 MNHNS, CDR2 SASEGT.

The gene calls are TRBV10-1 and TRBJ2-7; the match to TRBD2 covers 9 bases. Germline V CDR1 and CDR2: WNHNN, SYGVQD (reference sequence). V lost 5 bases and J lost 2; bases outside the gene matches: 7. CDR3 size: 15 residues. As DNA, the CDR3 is TGCGCCAGCAGTAAAGGCGGGAGGGGAGCCTACGAGCAGTACTTC. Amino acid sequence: CASSKGGRGAYEQYF.